The T cell receptor beta chain under discussion was sequenced for a study of blood T cells in healthy people across ages. Primers used in a second PCR of roughly 6 to 12 cycles were a sample-barcoded 5' primer and a J-beta primer mix. Each CDR3 protein gets one entry after TCRdb re-called the 5' RACE reads with MiXCR. The top ten clones hold about 32% of a sample with about 690,000 distinct CDR3 sequences, around 41% of them seen once. Germline V gene sequence: CDR1 KGHSY, CDR2 FQNENV. The CDR3 extends over 13 amino acids. The chain employs TRBV16 and TRBJ2-5; weak D call: TRBD2 (5 bases). The J call may be mistaken, given a closer DNA end match to TRBJ2-7. Source material: blood. This clonotype was obtained from a man aged 80 or over in good health. The CDR3 coding sequence is TGTGCCAGCAGCCAAGGACTCTTGGACGAGCAGTACTTC. Translation gives CASSQGLLDEQYF.